This entry concerns a single T cell receptor beta chain. Amplification targeted TCR beta CDR3 regions from RNA transcripts. TCR CDR3 regions were first amplified by RT-PCR with HTBI primers. A single record per CDR3 protein comes from TCRdb applying MiXCR to the multiplex PCR reads. The sample holds about 500,000 distinct CDR3 sequences, 15% to 20% seen once. The data were taken from a study of T cells in Graves' hyperthyroidism and ophthalmopathy. Clinical symptoms, serum thyroxine and TRAb, thyroid ultrasound and orbital computed tomography together formed the diagnostic basis. This CDR3 is built from 16 residues. The germline V gene encodes CDR1 SEHNR and CDR2 FQNEAQ (reference sequence). Between the trimmed V and J ends, which lost 4 bases and 4 bases, there was a span of 19 bases.

Sequenced: blood. The J gene is TRBJ1-2, the V gene TRBV7-9; the D gene is possibly TRBD1 (6 bases). This receptor was obtained from a woman aged 25 to 39 with Graves' ophthalmopathy. CDR3 DNA sequence: TGTGCCAGCAGCTCTTACTCCGGGACACTGGGCTATGGCTACACCTTC. Amino acids: CASSSYSGTLGYGYTF.